This TCR beta chain was obtained from a study of OX40 agonist ivuxolimab in advanced cancers. Study-level information: Males comprised 82.7% of the group, whose mean age was about 62 years (range 23 to 79).

V shed 2 bases and J 6 bases; nucleotides not matched to a gene: 5. The CDR3 is 15 amino acids. Per the germline V gene, CDR1 is MDHEN and CDR2 is SYDVKM. TCRdb's table, derived via immunoSEQ multiplex PCR, lists solely in-frame clones and lacks some. The sample carries around 100,000 clones, 90% recorded once. This chain joins TRBV28 and TRBJ2-7; 12 bases match TRBD1. The sample in question was CD4+ or CD8+ T cells sorted from blood, obtained in a trial of the OX40 agonist ivuxolimab. The sequence derives from an adult with an advanced solid tumor such as melanoma, head and neck, liver or kidney cancer. The CDR3 bases are TGTGCCAGCAGTTTAGGCGGGACAGGGGGCTCCGAGCAGTACTTC. As protein: CASSLGGTGGSEQYF.